The 2 T cell receptor delta chains listed next were all sequenced from one sample in a study of gamma delta lymphoproliferative disorders and STAT genes. TCRdb re-called the multiplex PCR reads via CATT. The data hold about 2,300 delta-chain clones, with over 1.3% observed a single time. The receptor sequences were amplified from genomic DNA of peripheral blood mononuclear cells. The material sequenced was blood. These TCRs come from a human donor in good health.

Concerning this clone itself: The protein given by TCRdb reflects a much larger clone and differs at residue 7 from this DNA's translation, likely from a read error; the protein shown is the DNA's translation. The chain links TRDV3 to TRDJ1; D not resolved. The CDR3 is 17 amino acids. V was pared by 4 bases and J by 0 bases, with 24 bases between. Germline V gene data show CDR1 as TVYSNPD and CDR2 as GDNSRS (reference sequence). The CDR3 region is CASIYPRGAVYTDKLIF. CDR3 DNA sequence: TGTGCCTCCATCTACCCTCGGGGTGCTGTGTACACCGATAAACTCATCTTT.

This clone has a handful of counts. TCRdb pairs this DNA with a much larger clone's protein that differs at residue 15, likely a read error; the protein shown was translated from the DNA. This chain uses TRDV1 with TRDJ1; TRDD3 aligns across 7 bases. CDR3 length: 24 residues. CDR1 and CDR2 from the germline V gene are TSWWSYY and QGS. The V and J ends lost 0 bases and 0 bases, in that order; junction bases with no gene match: 28. Here the CDR3 reads CALGELLFYALSGGHAVYTDKLIF. CDR3 bases: TGTGCTCTTGGGGAACTATTGTTCTACGCACTTAGTGGGGGACACGCAGTGTACACCGATAAACTCATCTTT.